A few counts support the clone carrying this TCR beta chain. The sample belongs to a study of beta chain features in type 1 diabetes. With 4 bases removed from V and 6 bases from J, the gap between germline ends came to 12 bases. Per the germline V gene, CDR1 is SQVTM and CDR2 is ANQGSEA. The CDR3 runs 13 residues. Of the isolated RNA, all was reverse transcribed, and so the sequenced material was expressed TCRB transcripts. Repertoires were generated with immunoSEQ multiplex PCR, while TCRdb's copy carries only in-frame clones and drops some. There are over 150,000 clones in the sample; approximately 8.1% occur only once, and about 0.6% lies in the top ten. A single heparinised draw of roughly 120 mL on average was taken per donor.

This sequence was found in a man aged 18 to 30 in good health. Sequenced sample: central memory CD4+ T cells from blood. This chain links TRBV29-1 with TRBJ2-2, with D maybe TRBD2 (7 bases). This CDR3 is CSVVGGGAGELFF. The CDR3 nucleotides are TGCAGCGTTGTTGGAGGGGGGGCCGGGGAGCTGTTTTTT.